The 19 T cell receptor beta chains below all came from one sample that was sequenced in a study of cytomegalovirus exposure and HLA in healthy donors. PCR amplification relied on 60 Vbeta primers (plus 13 Jbeta primers). Some clones are missing from TCRdb's copy, which holds only in-frame ones; the method was immunoSEQ multiplex PCR. The table lists more than 80,000 clones, approximately 71% of them singletons. Specimen: PBMCs. All receptors derive from a man over 45 in good health and CMV-seronegative.

The CDR3 here is CASSQGARQPQHF. The CDR3 DNA reads TGTGCCAGCAGCCAGGGGGCTAGGCAGCCCCAGCATTTT. J is TRBJ1-5 and V is TRBV27; 8 bases are a match to TRBD1. Germline V gene data show CDR1 as MNHEY and CDR2 as SMNVEV (reference sequence). The CDR3 has 13 residues. With 6 bases clipped from V and 7 bases from J, the junction kept 5 bases outside the gene matches.

V is TRBV7-2 and J is TRBJ2-7; 7 positions match TRBD1. CDR3 length: 13 residues. After removal of 4 bases from V and 4 bases from J, the junction contained 4 bases not matched to a gene. Germline V gene sequence: CDR1 SGHTA, CDR2 FQGNSA. The CDR3 loop is CASSWTGQYEQYV. The CDR3 region has the DNA TGTGCCAGCAGCTGGACAGGACAATACGAGCAGTACGTC.

This rearrangement joins TRBV29-1 to TRBJ2-7; D may be TRBD1 (6 bases). Germline V gene lookup returns CDR1 SQVTM and CDR2 ANQGSEA. The germline V and J ends were trimmed by 6 bases and 3 bases, with 18 bases remaining between them. This CDR3 has 14 amino acids. CDR3 loop: CSVGRDRRIYEQYF. The CDR3 DNA sequence: TGCAGCGTGGGGCGTGACAGGAGAATCTACGAGCAGTACTTC.

J is TRBJ1-5 and V is TRBV2; D is possibly TRBD1 (5 bases). Trimming removed 6 bases at V and 0 bases at J, with 9 bases between. The CDR3 is 14 residues long. The germline gives CDR1 SNHLY, CDR2 FYNNEI. The CDR3 DNA reads TGTGCCAGCAGCCCGGACATTAGCAATCAGCCCCAGCATTTT. Encoded protein: CASSPDISNQPQHF.

This clone was seen a handful of times. The chain is built from TRBV7-8 and TRBJ1-2, with D possibly TRBD1 on 6 matching bases. Trimming shortened V by 2 bases and J by 7 bases, and 11 bases separated the two germline ends. The CDR3 has 13 residues. Germline V gene sequence: CDR1 SGHVS, CDR2 FQNEAQ. The CDR3 reads CASSLLQGSGYTF. CDR3 DNA sequence: TGTGCCAGCAGCTTATTACAGGGATCTGGCTACACCTTC. The complete variable domain, with remaining parts taken from reference TRBV7-8 and TRBJ1-2, reads GAGVSQSPRYKVAKRGQDVALRCDPISGHVSLFWYQQALGQGPEFLTYFQNEAQLDKSGLPSDRFFAERPEGSVSTLKIQRTQQEDSAVYLCASSLLQGSGYTFGSGTRLTVV.

The rearrangement joins TRBV7-8 to TRBJ2-1; 10 nucleotides match TRBD2. In germline, CDR1 is SGHVS, CDR2 FQNEAQ. V gave up 2 bases and J gave up 1 base; unmatched junction bases: 8. The CDR3 runs 18 residues. The CDR3 protein is CASSLQVSGGRSYNEQFF. CDR3 DNA sequence: TGTGCCAGCAGCTTACAGGTTAGCGGGGGGCGGTCCTACAATGAGCAGTTCTTC.

V gene TRBV4-3 combines with J gene TRBJ2-3; 9 bases are a match to TRBD2. Germline-derived CDR1 and CDR2 are LGHNA and YSLEER. With 0 bases clipped from V and 2 bases from J, the junction kept 6 bases outside the gene matches. This CDR3 has 17 residues. CDR3 bases: TGCGCCAGCAGCCAAGAAGTCCTAGCGGGGCACACAGATACGCAGTATTTT. Translated: CASSQEVLAGHTDTQYF.

This chain uses TRBV5-1 with TRBJ2-2, with 15 bases lining up with TRBD2. Per the germline V gene, CDR1 is SGHRS and CDR2 is YFSETQ. After removal of 4 bases from V and 3 bases from J, the junction contained 7 bases not matched to a gene. The CDR3 totals 18 residues. In nucleotides, the CDR3 is TGCGCCAGCAGCAGAGAGGGACTAGCGGGGGGCTACACCGGGGAGCTGTTTTTT. It specifies CASSREGLAGGYTGELFF.

The V gene is TRBV29-1, the J gene TRBJ2-5, with 8 bases lining up with TRBD1. J was trimmed by 2 bases and V by 2 bases; bases with no gene match: 7. The V gene's germline CDR1 is SQVTM and CDR2 ANQGSEA. The CDR3 covers 15 residues. For the CDR3, the DNA is TGCAGCGTTGAAAGGGACAGGAACTTACAAGAGACCCAGTACTTC. This codes for CSVERDRNLQETQYF.

The rearrangement uses TRBV28 and TRBJ2-7; tentatively, D is TRBD1 (5 bases). Per the germline V gene, CDR1 is MDHEN and CDR2 is SYDVKM. With 10 bases removed from V and 2 bases from J, the gap between germline ends came to 21 bases. The CDR3 has 15 amino acids. CDR3 coding DNA: TGTGCCACTAACTCGATTCGGCCAGGGACCTACGAGCAGTACTTC. Residues: CATNSIRPGTYEQYF. Based on the CDR3 plus reference TRBV28 and TRBJ2-7, the full variable domain is DVKVTQSSRYLVKRTGEKVFLECVQDMDHENMFWYRQDPGLGLRLIYFSYDVKMKEKGDIPEGYSVSREKKERFSLILESASTNQTSMYLCATNSIRPGTYEQYFGPGTRLTVT.

This rearrangement joins TRBV4-3 to TRBJ2-3, with 7 bases lining up with TRBD2. After removal of 1 base from V and 3 bases from J, the junction contained 13 bases not matched to a gene. The CDR3 is made up of 18 amino acids. Germline V gives CDR1 LGHNA, CDR2 YSLEER. The CDR3 is CASSQGIARRERTDTQYF. CDR3 nucleotides: TGCGCCAGCAGCCAAGGGATAGCCAGGCGGGAGCGTACAGATACGCAGTATTTT.

This clone was observed a handful of times. This rearrangement joins TRBV30 to TRBJ1-5; tentatively, D is TRBD1 (6 bases). Germline values: CDR1 GTSNPN, CDR2 SVGIG (reference sequence). Trimming removed 5 bases from V and 7 bases from J, with 15 bases in between. The CDR3 covers 13 residues. Written as DNA, the CDR3 is TGTGCCTGGCAGTACTCTAGGGGGCAGCCCCAGCATTTT. Protein: CAWQYSRGQPQHF.

This sequence joins TRBV29-1 and TRBJ2-1, with a weak D call TRBD1 (6 bases). Germline V gives CDR1 SQVTM, CDR2 ANQGSEA. The V end was cut by 4 bases, the J end by 4 bases, with 8 bases between. CDR3 length: 12 residues. Written as DNA, the CDR3 is TGCAGCGTTGGGGGGCTATACAATGAGCAGTTCTTC. It translates to CSVGGLYNEQFF.

The chain uses TRBV7-2 and TRBJ1-2, with D perhaps matching TRBD1 (5 bases). The CDR3 covers 13 residues. Germline V gene lookup returns CDR1 SGHTA and CDR2 FQGNSA. Trimming took off 3 bases at V and 6 bases at J, with 11 bases between the two ends. CDR3 residues: CASSFFAGNGYTF. The CDR3 nucleotides read TGTGCCAGCAGCTTTTTCGCAGGGAATGGCTACACCTTC.

V usage is TRBV9 and J usage is TRBJ2-1; a weak D match, TRBD2 (5 bases). V lost 6 bases and J lost 9, with 13 bases in between. The CDR3 has 12 amino acids. CDR1 is SGDLS, CDR2 YYNGEE, per germline. The CDR3 region is CASNEGWGEQFF. The CDR3 DNA reads TGTGCCAGCAACGAGGGTTGGGGTGAGCAGTTCTTC.

This rearrangement joins TRBV6-4 to TRBJ2-1; D is ambiguous. Trimming left V 5 bases short and J 0 bases short, with 11 bases between. CDR3 length equals 15 residues. The germline gives CDR1 MRHNA, CDR2 SNTAGT. The CDR3 DNA reads as TGTGCCAGCAGTATGACACCCAGCTCCTACAATGAGCAGTTCTTC. Amino acid sequence: CASSMTPSSYNEQFF.

This clone has a handful of counts. The chain recombines TRBV9 with TRBJ1-2; possible D gene TRBD1, 5 bases. Germline V CDR1 and CDR2: SGDLS, YYNGEE. The V end was cut by 5 bases, the J end by 3 bases, with 14 bases between. CDR3 size: 14 residues. CDR3 DNA sequence: TGTGCCAGCAGGCGGGGGGGGTCCGACTATGGCTACACCTTC. As protein: CASRRGGSDYGYTF.

V is TRBV4-2 and J is TRBJ2-5, with a weak D call TRBD2 (5 bases). The germline V gene encodes CDR1 LGHNA and CDR2 YNFKEQ. The CDR3 loop spans 15 amino acids. V lost 1 base to trimming and J lost 1 base, with 10 bases between them. CDR3 DNA sequence: TGTGCCAGCAGCCAAGGGGGAGTTCGCCAAGAGACCCAGTACTTC. Its translation: CASSQGGVRQETQYF.

The gene calls are TRBV6-5 and TRBJ1-6; 7 bases are a match to TRBD1. Germline CDR1 and CDR2: MNHEY and SVGAGI. The CDR3 covers 12 residues. Trimming removed 4 bases from V and 18 bases from J; junction bases left unmatched: 9. CDR3 residues: CASSSMDRSPHF. In DNA, the CDR3 is TGTGCCAGCAGTTCCATGGACAGGTCACCCCACTTT.